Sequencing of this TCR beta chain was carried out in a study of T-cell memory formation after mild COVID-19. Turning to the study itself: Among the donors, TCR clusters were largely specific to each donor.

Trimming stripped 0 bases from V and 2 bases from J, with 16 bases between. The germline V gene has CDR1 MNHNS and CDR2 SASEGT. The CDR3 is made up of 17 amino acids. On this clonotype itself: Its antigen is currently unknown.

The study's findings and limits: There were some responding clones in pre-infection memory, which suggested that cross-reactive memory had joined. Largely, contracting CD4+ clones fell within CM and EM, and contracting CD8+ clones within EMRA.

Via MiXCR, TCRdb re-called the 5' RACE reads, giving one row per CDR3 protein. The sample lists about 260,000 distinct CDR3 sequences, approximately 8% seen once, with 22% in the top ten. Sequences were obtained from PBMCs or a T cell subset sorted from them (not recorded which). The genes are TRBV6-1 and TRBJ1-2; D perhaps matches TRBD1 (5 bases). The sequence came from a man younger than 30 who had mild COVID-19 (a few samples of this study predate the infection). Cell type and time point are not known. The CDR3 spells CASSEAPVVGQNYGYTF. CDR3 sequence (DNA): TGTGCCAGCAGTGAAGCTCCTGTCGTAGGACAAAACTATGGCTACACCTTC.